Presented here are 3 T cell receptor beta chains from one specimen sequenced in a study of blood T cells in healthy people across ages. With a J-beta primer mix and a sample-barcoded 5' primer, a second PCR ran about 6 to 11 cycles. Via MiXCR, TCRdb re-called the 5' RACE reads, giving one row per CDR3 protein. The sample shows 600,000 to 800,000 distinct CDR3 sequences, roughly 21% of them seen only once. The sequenced material came from blood. All receptors come from a man aged 70 or older in good health.

This clonotype has just a few counts. V gene TRBV28 combines with J gene TRBJ1-5; no firm D call. This CDR3 has 14 residues. Germline CDR1 and CDR2: MDHEN and SYDVKM. The V end lost 9 bases, the J end lost 3 bases, and 15 bases lay between the germline ends. The CDR3 reads CASFPGGDNQPQHF. The CDR3 bases are TGTGCCAGTTTCCCAGGAGGCGACAATCAGCCCCAGCATTTT.

The chain links TRBV20-1 to TRBJ2-3, with TRBD1 identical over 9 bases. The V and J ends lost 6 bases and 3 bases, in that order; junction bases with no gene match: 10. The CDR3 consists of 15 residues. The germline gives CDR1 DFQATT, CDR2 SNEGSKA (reference sequence). CDR3 protein: CSAGDPGQGTDTQYF. Written as DNA, the CDR3 is TGCAGTGCGGGAGATCCGGGACAGGGAACAGATACGCAGTATTTT.

A few counts support this clonotype. The chain carries TRBV5-1 and TRBJ2-5; 12 nucleotides agree with TRBD2. The assigned J gene may be wrong: the sequence end matches TRBJ2-1 better. The CDR3 consists of 15 residues. CDR1 and CDR2 from the germline V gene are SGHRS and YFSETQ. CDR3 DNA: TGCGCCAGCAGCTTTTCGACTAGCGGGAGTAATGAGCAGTTCTTC. This gives the protein CASSFSTSGSNEQFF.